This TCR beta chain was captured in a study of blood T cell repertoires in COVID-19. Trimming shortened V by 3 bases and J by 4 bases, and 7 bases separated the two germline ends. The germline gives CDR1 MGHDK, CDR2 SYGVNS. There are 12 residues in the CDR3. Libraries were prepared by immunoSEQ multiplex PCR; TCRdb keeps only in-frame clonotypes and omits some of them. The sample contains hundreds of thousands of clones, approximately 84% of which appear only once. The gene calls are TRBV25-1 and TRBJ2-7, with D perhaps TRBD2 (5 bases). The source material was peripheral blood. The receptor was derived from a woman aged 80 or over with acute or convalescent COVID-19. Here the CDR3 reads CASSDRTYEQYF. For the CDR3, the DNA is TGTGCCAGCAGTGACAGGACTTACGAGCAGTACTTC.